These 16 T cell receptor beta chains share one sample of origin, sequenced in a study of cytomegalovirus exposure and HLA in healthy donors. PCR involved 60 Vbeta and 13 Jbeta primers. Libraries were prepared by immunoSEQ multiplex PCR; TCRdb keeps only in-frame clonotypes and omits some of them. There are more than 100,000 clones in the sample; about four fifths occur only once, and 1.1% lies in the top ten. The source material was PBMCs. The receptors were gathered from a male donor in good health and CMV-seronegative.

In this sample, this clone turned up a few times. The chain is built from TRBV29-1 and TRBJ2-2; 9 nucleotides line up with TRBD2. The CDR3 totals 15 residues. Germline V gives CDR1 SQVTM, CDR2 ANQGSEA. J gave up 7 bases and V 1 base, and 7 bases lay outside the gene matches. Here the CDR3 DNA reads TGCAGCGTTGAAGGCGGCGGGGGGGCGGTCGGGGAGCTGTTTTTT. Residues: CSVEGGGGAVGELFF.

The J gene is TRBJ2-6, the V gene TRBV5-1; 7 bases match TRBD1. The CDR3 loop spans 16 amino acids. The V gene end was trimmed by 4 bases and the J gene end by 0 bases; junction bases not matched to a gene: 4. Germline V CDR1 and CDR2: SGHRS, YFSETQ. The CDR3 bases are TGCGCCAGCAGCGGGGGACAGCTCTCTGGGGCCAACGTCCTGACTTTC. Translation gives CASSGGQLSGANVLTF.

This rearrangement joins TRBV18 to TRBJ1-5, with TRBD1 matching over 7 bases. The CDR3 length is 16 residues. With 0 bases clipped from V and 4 bases from J, the junction kept 6 bases outside the gene matches. Germline V lookup: CDR1 KGHSH, CDR2 LQKENI. The CDR3, as DNA: TGTGCCAGCTCACCACCTAGGACAGGCCCAAATCAGCCCCAGCATTTT. The encoded protein is CASSPPRTGPNQPQHF.

The V and J genes are TRBV18 and TRBJ2-7; D remains ambiguous. Germline CDR1 and CDR2: KGHSH and LQKENI. The germline V and J ends were trimmed by 0 bases and 1 base, with 4 bases remaining between them. The CDR3 covers 13 residues. CDR3: CASSPPRSYEQYF. The DNA of the CDR3 is TGTGCCAGCTCACCACCCCGGTCCTACGAGCAGTACTTC.

This sequence joins TRBV4-1 and TRBJ2-2, with D possibly being TRBD1 (5 bases). The CDR3 has 16 residues. The ends were cut back, 0 bases at V and 5 bases at J, with 13 bases in the middle. CDR1 and CDR2 (germline): MGHRA, YSYEKL. The CDR3: CASSQDTTVHTGELFF. For the CDR3, the DNA is TGCGCCAGCAGCCAAGATACGACAGTGCATACCGGGGAGCTGTTTTTT.

The CDR3 reads CASSTEGGFRRETQYF. CDR3 DNA sequence: TGCGCCAGCAGCACTGAGGGAGGGTTTCGGAGAGAGACCCAGTACTTC. V usage is TRBV5-1 and J usage is TRBJ2-5; 7 bases map to TRBD2. This CDR3 contains 16 residues. The V and J ends lost 4 bases and 4 bases, in that order; junction bases with no gene match: 13. Germline CDR1 SGHRS, CDR2 YFSETQ.

The rearrangement links TRBV5-1 to TRBJ2-5; 8 nucleotides match TRBD1. The germline CDR1 and CDR2 sequences are SGHRS and YFSETQ. The J segment lost 5 bases and the V segment lost 0 bases, leaving 6 bases of the junction unmatched. The CDR3 is made up of 15 amino acids. The CDR3 sequence: CASSLEPGGRETQYF. CDR3 bases: TGCGCCAGCAGCTTGGAGCCAGGGGGCCGTGAGACCCAGTACTTC.

This chain joins TRBV2 and TRBJ2-5, with D unclear. The CDR3 covers 11 residues. V shed 7 bases and J shed 1 base, with 4 bases lying between them. CDR1 and CDR2 (germline): SNHLY, FYNNEI. The CDR3 protein is CASTLQETQYF. CDR3 DNA sequence: TGTGCCAGCACCCTCCAAGAGACCCAGTACTTC. The full variable domain, completed using reference TRBV2 and TRBJ2-5, is EPEVTQTPSHQVTQMGQEVILRCVPISNHLYFYWYRQILGQKVEFLVSFYNNEISEKSEIFDDQFSVERPDGSNFTLKIRSTKLEDSAMYFCASTLQETQYFGPGTRLLVL.

This chain connects TRBV5-6 to TRBJ2-3, with 10 bases fitting TRBD1. The germline V gene has CDR1 SGHDT and CDR2 YYEEEE. The CDR3 has 17 residues. With V trimmed by 3 bases and J by 4 bases, 11 bases remained unmatched. CDR3: CASSSLRGTGAPDTQYF. CDR3 DNA: TGTGCCAGCAGCTCCCTCCGCGGGACAGGGGCCCCAGATACGCAGTATTTT.

Here the CDR3 DNA reads TGCGCCAGCACCGACGGTAACAGCCAAGAGACCCAGTACTTC. It specifies CASTDGNSQETQYF. V gene TRBV5-1 combines with J gene TRBJ2-5; D uncertain. With 6 bases removed from V and 1 base from J, the gap between germline ends came to 13 bases. This CDR3 contains 14 residues. From germline, CDR1 is SGHRS and CDR2 YFSETQ.

The rearrangement links TRBV5-1 to TRBJ2-7; a possible D gene is TRBD1 (6 bases). The CDR3 consists of 15 residues. Germline CDR1 and CDR2: SGHRS and YFSETQ. V gave up 0 bases and J gave up 1 base, with 11 bases separating them. In DNA form, the CDR3 reads TGCGCCAGCAGCTTGGAACAGGGAAGGTCCTACGAGCAGTACTTC. This gives the protein CASSLEQGRSYEQYF.

This chain uses TRBV7-6 with TRBJ1-5; a possible D gene is TRBD1 (5 bases). V was pared by 6 bases and J by 7 bases, with 19 bases between. The CDR3 is 15 residues long. In germline, CDR1 is SGHVS, CDR2 FNYEAQ. CDR3 loop: CASSNSGGTGQPQHF. The DNA of the CDR3 is TGTGCCAGCAGTAATAGCGGCGGGACGGGGCAGCCCCAGCATTTT.

The V gene is TRBV29-1, the J gene TRBJ1-4, with TRBD1 matching over 8 bases. Germline V gene sequence: CDR1 SQVTM, CDR2 ANQGSEA. The CDR3 spans 14 residues. V was pared by 7 bases and J by 6 bases, with 10 bases of the junction left unmatched. CDR3 protein: CSGNGQGGDEKLFF. The CDR3 DNA follows: TGCAGCGGGAACGGACAGGGAGGCGATGAAAAACTGTTTTTT.

This clone came up a few times. This chain links TRBV18 with TRBJ1-5; maybe TRBD1 (6 bases). CDR3 size: 14 residues. The V end lost 2 bases, the J end lost 6 bases, and 11 bases lay between the germline ends. Germline assignment: CDR1 KGHSH and CDR2 LQKENI. The CDR3 DNA is TGTGCCAGCTCACCATACAGGGACGGTCAGCCCCAGCATTTT. Amino acid sequence: CASSPYRDGQPQHF.

This sequence joins TRBV6-5 and TRBJ1-1, with D uncertain. Germline CDR1 and CDR2: MNHEY and SVGAGI. The CDR3 is 14 amino acids. V was shortened by 4 bases and J by 0 bases, with 9 bases between the two germline ends. The CDR3 coding sequence is TGTGCCAGCAGTTTGAACCTAATGAACACTGAAGCTTTCTTT. It encodes CASSLNLMNTEAFF.

V gene TRBV9 combines with J gene TRBJ1-6; TRBD1 is a possible D gene (5 bases). Between the trimmed V and J ends, which lost 2 bases and 0 bases, there was a span of 9 bases. Germline lookup yields CDR1 SGDLS and CDR2 YYNGEE. CDR3 size: 16 residues. The DNA of the CDR3 is TGTGCCAGCAGCGTTCTGGGGGGCTCCTATAATTCACCCCTCCACTTT. Protein sequence: CASSVLGGSYNSPLHF.